The 25 T cell receptor beta chains given below trace back to one sample, sequenced in a study of neurological immune-mediated disorders. MiXCR, applied by TCRdb to the 5' RACE reads, yields one record per CDR3 protein. The sample yields 50,000 to 55,000 distinct CDR3 sequences, 10% to 13% seen once. Sequenced: PBMCs. The source of these receptors is a man between 65 and 80 years old with HTLV-1-associated myelopathy (HAM/TSP).

This rearrangement joins TRBV20-1 to TRBJ2-3; possible D gene TRBD1, 5 bases. The CDR3 length is 15 residues. Germline V lookup: CDR1 DFQATT, CDR2 SNEGSKA (reference sequence). CDR3 sequence: CGTLLGRPTTDTQYF. The CDR3 bases are TGCGGTACTCTCTTGGGGCGCCCTACCACAGATACGCAGTATTTT.

The table lists this clonotype with many counts. The chain has TRBV6-1 and TRBJ2-7, with 8 bases lining up with TRBD2. The germline V gene encodes CDR1 MNHNS and CDR2 SASEGT. CDR3 length equals 16 residues. V was pared by 5 bases and J by 2 bases, with 11 bases of the junction left unmatched. DNA of the CDR3: TGTGCCAGCAGTAAAATTAGCGGGATCAGCCCCTACGAGCAGTACTTC. It codes for CASSKISGISPYEQYF.

The chain joins TRBV5-1 to TRBJ2-7; D is ambiguous. The CDR3 is 12 residues long. CDR1 is SGHRS, CDR2 YFSETQ, per germline. V was trimmed by 0 bases and J by 7 bases, leaving 8 bases between them. This chain's CDR3 is CASSLGALEQYF. In nucleotides, the CDR3 is TGCGCCAGCAGCTTGGGGGCCTTGGAGCAGTACTTC.

This sequence joins TRBV7-9 and TRBJ2-1, with TRBD2 as a possible D gene (5 bases). This CDR3 is 11 amino acids long. V was clipped by 1 base and J by 14 bases, with 9 bases between them. Germline assignment: CDR1 SEHNR and CDR2 FQNEAQ (reference sequence). The CDR3 DNA sequence: TGTGCCAGCAGCTTAGGAGGGTCAAAGTTCTTC. It is translated as CASSLGGSKFF.

This clonotype was seen ten or more times. The chain joins TRBV20-1 to TRBJ1-5; the D gene is possibly TRBD1 (6 bases). The germline V gene encodes CDR1 DFQATT and CDR2 SNEGSKA (reference sequence). The CDR3 runs to 14 residues. V lost 1 base and J lost 4, with 11 bases in between. CDR3 residues: CSARVSGANQPQHF. The CDR3 DNA follows: TGCAGTGCTAGAGTCTCAGGGGCTAATCAGCCCCAGCATTTT.

This clonotype came up many times. V gene TRBV12-3 or TRBV12-4 combines with J gene TRBJ2-5; a possible D gene is TRBD1 (5 bases). The V gene lost 2 bases and the J gene lost 0 bases, with 7 bases spanning the gap. The CDR3 length is 14 residues. The CDR3 reads CASSLRQHQETQYF. CDR3 nucleotides: TGTGCCAGCAGTTTAAGACAGCACCAAGAGACCCAGTACTTC.

This clonotype was observed at least ten times. The V call is TRBV2, the J call TRBJ2-2; D may correspond to TRBD1 or TRBD2 (5 bases each). The CDR3 runs to 14 residues. The germline V gene has CDR1 SNHLY and CDR2 FYNNEI. Trimming shortened V by 9 bases and J by 5 bases, and 16 bases separated the two germline ends. CDR3 sequence: CASRGDSETGELFF. Written as DNA, the CDR3 is TGTGCCAGTAGGGGAGATAGCGAGACCGGGGAGCTGTTTTTT.

This clonotype was counted many times. The chain is built from TRBV6-1 and TRBJ1-1, with D uncertain. The V end lost 3 bases, the J end lost 2 bases, and 7 bases lay between the germline ends. Germline V gene data show CDR1 as MNHNS and CDR2 as SASEGT. The length of the CDR3 is 13 residues. The CDR3 DNA sequence: TGTGCCAGCAGTGATACGGATAACACTGAAGCTTTCTTT. This translates into CASSDTDNTEAFF.

This clonotype has at least ten counts. This chain's CDR3 is CASSLSYGTYEQYF. The CDR3 DNA reads as TGTGCCAGCAGTTTATCCTACGGAACCTACGAGCAGTACTTC. This chain links TRBV12-3 or TRBV12-4 with TRBJ2-7; D gene uncertain. This CDR3 has 14 amino acids. V shed 2 bases and J shed 2 bases, with 10 bases lying between them.

This clonotype was picked up many times. The chain links TRBV29-1 to TRBJ2-5; a possible D gene is TRBD1 (5 bases). Germline V CDR1 and CDR2: SQVTM, ANQGSEA. This CDR3 has 16 residues. V gave up 0 bases and J gave up 5 bases, with 19 bases separating them. DNA for the CDR3: TGCAGCGTTGAAGAAAACCTAGGGCAGGGTGGGGAGACCCAGTACTTC. The encoded protein is CSVEENLGQGGETQYF.

This rearrangement joins TRBV4-1 to TRBJ2-3; D is unresolved. The CDR3 is 11 residues long. Trimming pared 8 bases from V and 4 bases from J, leaving 7 bases between. CDR1 MGHRA and CDR2 YSYEKL come from the germline V gene. This CDR3 is CASHPADTQYF. The CDR3 region has the DNA TGCGCCAGCCATCCTGCAGATACGCAGTATTTT.

This clonotype has a count of ten or more. The chain combines TRBV7-3 with TRBJ2-1; TRBD1 aligns across 9 bases. CDR1 SGHTA and CDR2 FQGTGA come from the germline V gene. This CDR3 spans 14 amino acids. The J segment lost 6 bases and the V segment lost 2 bases, leaving 2 bases of the junction unmatched. CDR3 sequence (DNA): TGTGCCAGCAGCTTAGGGGACAGGGTCAATGAGCAGTTCTTC. Translating gives CASSLGDRVNEQFF.

As concerns this clonotype: One junction end disagrees with the germline gene, perhaps due to a read error. J is TRBJ2-3 and V is TRBV20-1; D is possibly TRBD2 (6 bases). The CDR3 covers 18 residues. The germline gives CDR1 DFQATT, CDR2 SNEGSKA (reference sequence). CDR3: CSAPVNAGRSGRTYTQYF. CDR3 DNA sequence: TGCAGTGCCCCCGTGAATGCGGGACGTTCGGGCCGCACATATACGCAGTATTTT.

This clonotype was picked up many times. This chain uses TRBV27 with TRBJ2-1; 12 bases agree with TRBD2. This CDR3 is built from 16 residues. The J segment lost 7 bases and the V segment lost 8 bases, leaving 12 bases of the junction unmatched. Germline CDR1 MNHEY, CDR2 SMNVEV (reference sequence). The CDR3 here is CASSPFTSGRNNEQFF. The CDR3 DNA reads as TGTGCCAGCTCACCTTTCACTAGCGGGAGGAATAATGAGCAGTTCTTC.

Ten or more counts support this clonotype. The CDR3 is CASSRGGGQPQHF. CDR3 nucleotide sequence: TGTGCCAGCAGTCGAGGGGGAGGGCAGCCCCAGCATTTT. The chain recombines TRBV6-5 with TRBJ1-5; tentatively, D is TRBD1 (6 bases). Deletions cut 5 bases from V and 7 bases from J, with 12 bases between. CDR3 length: 13 amino acids. Germline CDR1 is MNHEY and CDR2 is SVGAGI.

This clonotype came up many times. This chain links TRBV6-6 with TRBJ1-1; maybe TRBD1 (6 bases). The CDR3 covers 13 residues. CDR1 is MNHNY, CDR2 SVGAGI, per germline (reference sequence). V was cut by 5 bases and J by 1 base, with 8 bases left in between. The CDR3 protein is CASSRTENTEAFF. Here the CDR3 DNA reads TGTGCCAGCAGTAGGACAGAGAACACTGAAGCTTTCTTT.

This clonotype was seen many times. The chain recombines TRBV5-5 with TRBJ1-4; the D is unclear. The germline gives CDR1 SGHKS, CDR2 YYEKEE (reference sequence). The V and J ends lost 5 bases and 5 bases respectively, with 16 bases between them. The CDR3 extends over 15 amino acids. DNA of the CDR3: TGTGCCAGCAGGGATCGGGCCGCTCCCAATGAAAAACTGTTTTTT. Encoded protein: CASRDRAAPNEKLFF. Combining the CDR3 with reference TRBV5-5 and TRBJ1-4 gives the whole variable domain DAGVTQSPTHLIKTRGQQVTLRCSPISGHKSVSWYQQVLGQGPQFIFQYYEKEERGRGNFPDRFSARQFPNYSSELNVNALLLGDSALYLCASRDRAAPNEKLFFGSGTQLSVL.

The sample holds many counts of this clonotype. The rearrangement links TRBV7-2 to TRBJ2-7, with D unresolved. Deletions cut 4 bases from V and 3 bases from J, with 4 bases between. The CDR3 length is 11 residues. CDR1 is SGHTA, CDR2 FQGNSA, per germline. The CDR3 region is CASSSLYEQYF. Written as DNA, the CDR3 is TGTGCCAGCAGCTCCCTCTACGAGCAGTACTTC.

The table lists this clonotype with a few counts. The gene calls are TRBV20-1 and TRBJ2-2; tentative D call: TRBD1 (6 bases). In germline, CDR1 is DFQATT, CDR2 SNEGSKA (reference sequence). The CDR3 sequence is 12 residues long. V lost 3 bases to trimming and J lost 5 bases, with 7 bases between them. The CDR3 nucleotides are TGCAGTGCTAGGAGGGGGACCGGGGAGCTGTTTTTT. This gives the protein CSARRGTGELFF.

Ten or more counts support this clonotype. The chain carries TRBV9 and TRBJ1-5; TRBD1 aligns across 7 bases. CDR3 size: 15 residues. V dropped 9 bases and J dropped 4; count of bases not matched to a gene: 13. CDR1 and CDR2 (germline): SGDLS, YYNGEE. The DNA for the CDR3 is TGTGCCACTAACACAGGGGCCAACCCTAATCAGCCCCAGCATTTT. It specifies CATNTGANPNQPQHF.

This clonotype showed up just a few times. This chain joins TRBV5-1 and TRBJ2-7; D may be TRBD2 (5 bases). The CDR3 covers 16 residues. CDR1 is SGHRS, CDR2 YFSETQ, per germline. Trimming shortened V by 0 bases and J by 2 bases, and 15 bases separated the two germline ends. CDR3 protein: CASSLALSGPTYEQYF. The DNA for the CDR3 is TGCGCCAGCAGCTTGGCCTTGAGCGGACCCACCTACGAGCAGTACTTC.

In this sample, this clonotype turned up many times. This chain joins TRBV5-1 and TRBJ2-7; the D gene is possibly TRBD1 (6 bases). This CDR3 is built from 13 residues. From germline, CDR1 is SGHRS and CDR2 YFSETQ. The V and J ends lost 7 bases and 3 bases respectively, with 14 bases between them. Here the CDR3 reads CASAETGGYEQYF. CDR3 DNA: TGCGCCAGCGCGGAGACAGGAGGCTACGAGCAGTACTTC.

The table lists this clonotype with many counts. This chain joins TRBV5-1 and TRBJ2-1; 10 bases match TRBD2. Germline assignment: CDR1 SGHRS and CDR2 YFSETQ. The CDR3 length is 15 residues. With V trimmed by 2 bases and J by 5 bases, 4 bases remained unmatched. DNA for the CDR3: TGCGCCAGCAGCTTCACTAGCGGGGCTAACAATGAGCAGTTCTTC. Translated, it gives CASSFTSGANNEQFF.

This rearrangement joins TRBV24-1 to TRBJ2-7, with TRBD2 identical over 10 bases. Germline V gives CDR1 KGHDR, CDR2 SFDVKD. With 11 bases clipped from V and 2 bases from J, the junction kept 11 bases outside the gene matches. The CDR3 is 15 residues long. The CDR3 loop is CAISRSSGRTYEQYF. For the CDR3, the DNA is TGTGCCATCTCGCGTTCTAGCGGGAGAACCTACGAGCAGTACTTC.

In its sample, this clonotype was seen many times. The chain has TRBV20-1 and TRBJ2-1, with 7 positions matching TRBD2. The CDR3 is 13 amino acids. Germline CDR1 reads DFQATT; CDR2 reads SNEGSKA (reference sequence). The junction had 5 bases not matched to a gene; V was cut back by 4 bases and J by 5 bases. CDR3 residues: CSATGGGDNEQFF. Here the CDR3 DNA reads TGCAGTGCTACGGGAGGAGGGGACAATGAGCAGTTCTTC.